This T cell receptor beta chain is from a study of shared clonotypes between healthy human individuals. TCRdb's table, derived via immunoSEQ multiplex PCR, lists solely in-frame clones and lacks some. Altogether about 2.4 million clones are present, approximately 94% being singletons, with the ten largest covering roughly 0.13%. Germline V gives CDR1 SGHAT, CDR2 FQNNGV. CDR3 size: 14 residues. V was cut by 5 bases and J by 5 bases, with 16 bases left in between. Sequenced input: naive CD4+ T cells sorted from blood. The subset is: CD45RA+ positively selected. The receptor's source is a man aged 18 to 30 in good health. This chain connects TRBV11-2 to TRBJ2-7, with D unclear. The CDR3 sequence is CASSPRLRVDEQYF. CDR3 DNA sequence: TGTGCCAGCAGCCCCAGGTTAAGGGTTGACGAGCAGTACTTC.